Listed below are T cell receptor beta chains from one sample, sequenced in a study of blood T cell repertoires in COVID-19. Assay: immunoSEQ multiplex PCR; the TCRdb copy retains only in-frame clones and omits some. This table has 500,000 to 600,000 clones, less than 90% appearing once. The sequenced material came from peripheral blood. These receptors all stem from a woman between 45 and 65 years old with COVID-19, enrolled during active disease. The CDR3 runs from the conserved cysteine through the conserved F or W. D genes are given only for firm matches.

.	TRBV28	TRBJ1-4	CASSPLKGGSYEKLFF
TRBD1	TRBV7-9	TRBJ2-2	CASSLGRAGQGKTGELFF
.	TRBV9	TRBJ2-7	CASSPVGDSNYEQYF
TRBD2	TRBV2	TRBJ2-1	CASSAYLGGTVNEQFF
TRBD1	TRBV11-2	TRBJ2-2	CASRFTGGAGTGELFF
.	TRBV7-2	TRBJ1-1	CASSLALEREAFF
TRBD1	TRBV19	TRBJ2-2	CASIKRQGLTGELFF
.	TRBV27	TRBJ2-5	CASSGAQETQYF
TRBD1	TRBV12-3/TRBV12-4	TRBJ1-1	CASRGTVEAFF
TRBD1	TRBV19	TRBJ1-2	CASTRDRAIYGYTF
.	TRBV6-1	TRBJ1-1	CASSETGNTEAFF
.	TRBV10-3	TRBJ2-1	CAISEYGGGYNEQFF
.	TRBV9	TRBJ2-3	CASSLLAEDTQYF
.	TRBV21-1	TRBJ1-2	CASSKGGDRTYGYTF
.	TRBV5-8	TRBJ1-1	CASSLYRDHAEAFF
TRBD2	TRBV10-2	TRBJ2-1	CASIGRDEQFF
.	TRBV6-5	TRBJ1-5	CASKEGPRDQPQHF
.	TRBV10-3	TRBJ1-1	CAISGSENTEAFF
.	TRBV30	TRBJ1-6	CAWSVRTVLYSPLHF
.	TRBV2	TRBJ1-3	CASSDLSGNTIYF
TRBD1	TRBV19	TRBJ1-2	CASSTTGGFNYGYTF
TRBD1	TRBV5-1	TRBJ2-5	CASTRPGQGEETQYF
.	TRBV18	TRBJ1-3	CASSPRRQASGNTIYF
TRBD1	TRBV10-3	TRBJ1-1	CAISGNRDSTEAFF
.	TRBV7-3	TRBJ2-3	CASSLSPRDADTQYF
.	TRBV30	TRBJ1-2	CAWIYAENYGYTF
TRBD1	TRBV7-9	TRBJ1-2	CASSLVGQGGYGYTF
.	TRBV19	TRBJ1-5	CASSIADSDNQPQHF
.	TRBV14	TRBJ2-2	CASSQEAYTGELFF
TRBD2	TRBV2	TRBJ2-7	CASSDREGEQYF
TRBD2	TRBV27	TRBJ2-7	CASSLETSGGWEQYF
.	TRBV7-9	TRBJ1-2	CASSSEGHGRRGYTF
.	TRBV3-1/TRBV3-2	TRBJ2-3	CASSPTMAVTDTQYF
.	TRBV9	TRBJ2-4	CASSPPERDSIQYF
TRBD1	TRBV27	TRBJ1-2	CASSLLTGQDHYGYTF
.	TRBV27	TRBJ2-2	CASSLSRAGELFF
.	TRBV12-3/TRBV12-4	TRBJ1-1	CASSFAFGTEAFF
TRBD1	TRBV7-2	TRBJ1-5	CASSWGQGVGQPQHF
TRBD1	TRBV28	TRBJ2-1	CASSLEGGTGTYNEQFF
.	TRBV5-1	TRBJ2-1	CASSLGITRNEQFF
.	TRBV6-5	TRBJ1-5	CASSVEGFNQPQHF